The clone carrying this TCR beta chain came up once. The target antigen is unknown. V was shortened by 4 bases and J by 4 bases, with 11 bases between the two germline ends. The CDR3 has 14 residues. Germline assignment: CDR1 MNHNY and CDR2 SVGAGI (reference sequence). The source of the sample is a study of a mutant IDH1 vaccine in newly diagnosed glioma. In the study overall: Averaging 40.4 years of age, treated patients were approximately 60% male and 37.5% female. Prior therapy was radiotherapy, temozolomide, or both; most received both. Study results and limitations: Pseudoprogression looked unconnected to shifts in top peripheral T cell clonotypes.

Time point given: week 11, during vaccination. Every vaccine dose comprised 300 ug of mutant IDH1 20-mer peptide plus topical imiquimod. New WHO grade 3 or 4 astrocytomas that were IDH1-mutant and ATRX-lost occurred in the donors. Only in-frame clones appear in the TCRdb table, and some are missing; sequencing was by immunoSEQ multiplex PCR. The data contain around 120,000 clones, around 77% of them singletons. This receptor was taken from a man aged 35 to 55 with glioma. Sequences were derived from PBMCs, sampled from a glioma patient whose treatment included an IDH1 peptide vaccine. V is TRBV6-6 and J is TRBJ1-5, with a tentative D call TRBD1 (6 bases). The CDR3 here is CASSSGEGNQPQHF. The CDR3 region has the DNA TGTGCCAGCAGTTCAGGGGAGGGGAATCAGCCCCAGCATTTT.